The text below deals with one T cell receptor beta chain. Its antigen is still unknown. Germline and junction disagree at one end, which may indicate a read error. The data belong to a study of CD8+ T cells in alopecia areata. The CDR3 has 11 residues. The germline V gene has CDR1 DFQATT and CDR2 SNEGSKA (reference sequence). Study conclusions and caveats: Between patients, shared TCR sequences were less clear than in mice. This was possibly due in part to HLA diversity in the patient population. In lesional scalp, particularly from alopecia totalis/universalis, clonality was higher than in normal scalp.

cDNA reverse transcribed from extracted RNA served as the sequencing template. The assay was immunoSEQ multiplex PCR, and TCRdb's table has in-frame clones only and misses some. This sample yields some 110,000 clones, of which around 64% are seen a single time; around 2.7% belongs to the top ten. The receptor was isolated from a human donor in good health. Sequenced material: CD4+ T cells sorted from blood. This rearrangement joins TRBV20-1 to TRBJ1-4; D is unresolved. CDR3 nucleotide sequence: TGCAGTGTCGATCTCAGCACGGCTTCAGCTTTT. Translation: CSVDLSTASAF.